This is a list of T cell receptor beta chains from one sample in a study of T cell responses to AZD1222 COVID-19 vaccine. This table comes from immunoSEQ multiplex PCR, and its TCRdb copy is limited to in-frame clones, with some not included. The sample comprises over 130,000 clones, about 92% of which are singletons, and roughly 5% rests with the top ten. The material sequenced was peripheral blood, taken on day 0 of AZD1222 vaccination. These receptors came from an adult in good health. CDR3s leave out the opening cysteine and the closing phenylalanine or tryptophan.

v_call: TRBV3-1/TRBV3-2; cdr3_length: 13; j_call: TRBJ1-2; cdr3_aa: ASSQDKGQGYGYT
v_call: TRBV7-9; cdr3_length: 11; j_call: TRBJ1-2; cdr3_aa: ASSFGTDYGYT
v_call: TRBV5-1; cdr3_length: 12; j_call: TRBJ2-1; cdr3_aa: ASTGLAGVNEQF
v_call: TRBV5-8; cdr3_length: 11; j_call: TRBJ2-7; cdr3_aa: ASSRDRGSEQY
v_call: TRBV7-2; cdr3_length: 15; j_call: TRBJ1-5; cdr3_aa: ASSLVGTGETNQPQH
v_call: TRBV19; cdr3_length: 11; j_call: TRBJ2-7; cdr3_aa: ASGRDRGHEQY
v_call: TRBV5-5; cdr3_length: 12; j_call: TRBJ1-1; cdr3_aa: ASRSTGFDTEAF
v_call: TRBV15; cdr3_length: 13; j_call: TRBJ1-2; cdr3_aa: ATSRDKGKGSGYT
v_call: TRBV27; cdr3_length: 13; j_call: TRBJ1-1; cdr3_aa: ASSFGQGLGTEAF
v_call: TRBV7-2; cdr3_length: 13; j_call: TRBJ1-6; cdr3_aa: ASSQRTTGNSPLH
v_call: TRBV20-1; cdr3_length: 10; j_call: TRBJ1-5; cdr3_aa: SASYRGQPQH
v_call: TRBV2; cdr3_length: 8; j_call: TRBJ2-7; cdr3_aa: ASRVYEQY
v_call: TRBV14; cdr3_length: 14; j_call: TRBJ2-1; cdr3_aa: ASSPPGRLLRNEQF
v_call: TRBV29-1; cdr3_length: 11; j_call: TRBJ2-3; cdr3_aa: SVAQGSTDTQY
v_call: TRBV10-3; cdr3_length: 14; j_call: TRBJ1-2; cdr3_aa: AISESPSGENGGYT
v_call: TRBV7-8; cdr3_length: 12; j_call: TRBJ2-5; cdr3_aa: ASSFDYGTETQY
v_call: TRBV12-3/TRBV12-4; cdr3_length: 11; j_call: TRBJ1-2; cdr3_aa: ASSYRDYGGYT
v_call: TRBV12-3/TRBV12-4; cdr3_length: 11; j_call: TRBJ1-2; cdr3_aa: ASSWDSNYGYT
v_call: TRBV20-1; cdr3_length: 9; j_call: TRBJ2-3; cdr3_aa: SARITDTQY
v_call: TRBV9; cdr3_length: 12; j_call: TRBJ1-1; cdr3_aa: ASSVSQMNTEAF
v_call: TRBV20-1; cdr3_length: 9; j_call: TRBJ2-5; cdr3_aa: SRQIGETQY
v_call: TRBV29-1; cdr3_length: 10; j_call: TRBJ2-7; cdr3_aa: SARDFLGEQY
v_call: TRBV5-6; cdr3_length: 11; j_call: TRBJ1-2; cdr3_aa: ASSSQRAYGYT
v_call: TRBV18; cdr3_length: 13; j_call: TRBJ1-2; cdr3_aa: ASSPTAGTNYGYT
v_call: TRBV25-1; cdr3_length: 11; j_call: TRBJ1-2; cdr3_aa: ASGRRGDYGYT
v_call: TRBV7-6; cdr3_length: 13; j_call: TRBJ1-6; cdr3_aa: ASSLEQGSNSPLH
v_call: TRBV2; cdr3_length: 9; j_call: TRBJ2-3; cdr3_aa: ASRSTGAPY
v_call: TRBV7-2; cdr3_length: 13; j_call: TRBJ2-1; cdr3_aa: ASSLSGGGWDEQF
v_call: TRBV25-1; cdr3_length: 12; j_call: TRBJ1-6; cdr3_aa: ASRRVHSNSPLH
v_call: TRBV4-3; cdr3_length: 13; j_call: TRBJ2-7; cdr3_aa: ASSQRSGRAYEQY
v_call: TRBV7-9; cdr3_length: 16; j_call: TRBJ2-1; cdr3_aa: ASSLGQPTGTWGNEQF
v_call: TRBV18; cdr3_length: 16; j_call: TRBJ2-1; cdr3_aa: ASPANRDDLQTYNEQF
v_call: TRBV5-5; cdr3_length: 11; j_call: TRBJ1-4; cdr3_aa: ASSLGTGEKLF
v_call: TRBV7-2; cdr3_length: 12; j_call: TRBJ1-5; cdr3_aa: ASSLGVNSQPQH
v_call: TRBV5-1; cdr3_length: 15; j_call: TRBJ2-3; cdr3_aa: ASSPTSSGRGKDTQY
v_call: TRBV18; cdr3_length: 12; j_call: TRBJ1-2; cdr3_aa: ASSDVNRGEGYT
v_call: TRBV7-9; cdr3_length: 12; j_call: TRBJ2-7; cdr3_aa: ASSDGTYAYEQY
v_call: TRBV6-1; cdr3_length: 13; j_call: TRBJ2-7; cdr3_aa: ASSEQANWRNEQY